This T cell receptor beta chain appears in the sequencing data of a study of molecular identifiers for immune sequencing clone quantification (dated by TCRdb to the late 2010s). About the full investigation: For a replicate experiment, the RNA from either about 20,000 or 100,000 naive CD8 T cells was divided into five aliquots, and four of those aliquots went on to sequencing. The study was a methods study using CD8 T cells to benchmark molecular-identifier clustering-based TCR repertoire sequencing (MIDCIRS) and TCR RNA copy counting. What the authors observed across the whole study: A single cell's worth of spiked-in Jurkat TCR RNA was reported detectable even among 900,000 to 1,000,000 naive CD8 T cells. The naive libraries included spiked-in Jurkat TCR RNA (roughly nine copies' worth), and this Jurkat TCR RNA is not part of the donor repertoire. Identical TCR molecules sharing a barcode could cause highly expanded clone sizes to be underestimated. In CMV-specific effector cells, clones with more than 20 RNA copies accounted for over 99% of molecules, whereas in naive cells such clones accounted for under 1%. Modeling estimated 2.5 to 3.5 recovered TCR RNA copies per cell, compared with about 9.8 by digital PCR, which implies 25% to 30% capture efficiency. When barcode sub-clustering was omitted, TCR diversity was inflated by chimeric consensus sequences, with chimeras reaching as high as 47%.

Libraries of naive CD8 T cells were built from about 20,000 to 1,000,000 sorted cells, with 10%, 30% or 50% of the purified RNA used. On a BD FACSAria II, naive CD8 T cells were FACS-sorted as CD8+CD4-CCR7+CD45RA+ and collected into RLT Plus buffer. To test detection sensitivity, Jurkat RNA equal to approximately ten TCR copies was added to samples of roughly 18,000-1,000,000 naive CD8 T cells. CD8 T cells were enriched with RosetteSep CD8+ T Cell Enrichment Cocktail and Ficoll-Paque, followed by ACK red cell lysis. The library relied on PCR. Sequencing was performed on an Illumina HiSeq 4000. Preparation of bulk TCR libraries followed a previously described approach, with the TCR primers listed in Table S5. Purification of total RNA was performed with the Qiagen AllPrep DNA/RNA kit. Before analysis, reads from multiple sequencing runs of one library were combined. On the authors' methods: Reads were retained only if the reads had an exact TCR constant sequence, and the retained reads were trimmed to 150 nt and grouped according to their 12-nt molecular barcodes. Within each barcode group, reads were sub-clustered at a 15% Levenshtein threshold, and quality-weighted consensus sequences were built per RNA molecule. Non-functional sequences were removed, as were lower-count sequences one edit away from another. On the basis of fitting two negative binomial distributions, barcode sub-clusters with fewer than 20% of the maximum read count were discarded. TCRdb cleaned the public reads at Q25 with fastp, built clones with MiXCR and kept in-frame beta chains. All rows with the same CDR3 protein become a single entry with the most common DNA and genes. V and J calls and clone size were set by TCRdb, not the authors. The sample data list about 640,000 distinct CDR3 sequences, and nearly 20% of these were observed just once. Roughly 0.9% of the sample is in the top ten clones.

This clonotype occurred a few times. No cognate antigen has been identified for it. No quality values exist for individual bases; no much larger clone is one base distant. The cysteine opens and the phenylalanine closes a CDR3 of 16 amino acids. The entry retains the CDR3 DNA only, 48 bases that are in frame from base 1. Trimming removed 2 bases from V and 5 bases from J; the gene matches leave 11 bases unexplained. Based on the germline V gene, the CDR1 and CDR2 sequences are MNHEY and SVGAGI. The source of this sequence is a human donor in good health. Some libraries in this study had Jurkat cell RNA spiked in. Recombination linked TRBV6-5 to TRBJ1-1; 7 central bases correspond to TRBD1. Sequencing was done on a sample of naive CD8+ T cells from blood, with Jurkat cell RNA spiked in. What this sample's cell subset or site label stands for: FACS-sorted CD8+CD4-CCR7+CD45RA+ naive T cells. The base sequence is TGTGCCAGCAGTTACAGCGAGTACAGGGGAGGGACTGAAGCTTTCTTT. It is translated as CASSYSEYRGGTEAFF.